One sample yielded the 26 T cell receptor beta chains listed below, sequenced in a study of OX40 agonist ivuxolimab in advanced cancers. Preparation of the library involved the immunoSEQ multiplex PCR assay. In TCRdb, the immuneACCESS table is reduced to in-frame sequences with V and J assigned. These tables do not hold every clone; where another copy was compared, an unresolved V gene accounts for under half, and the others remain unexplained. The sample profile shows roughly 80,000 clones; roughly 90% of them were found once. Together, the top ten hold 0.55% to 0.7% of the sample. The sample consisted of CD4+ or CD8+ T cells sorted from blood, taken in a trial of the OX40 agonist ivuxolimab. Receptors were obtained from an adult with an advanced solid tumor such as melanoma, head and neck, liver or kidney cancer.

The V and J genes are TRBV6-5 and TRBJ1-4; 7 nucleotides align to TRBD1. With 8 bases clipped from V and 8 bases from J, the junction kept 5 bases outside the gene matches. From germline, CDR1 is MNHEY and CDR2 SVGAGI. CDR3 length: 12 residues. The DNA for the CDR3 is TGTGCCAGCGCCAAGGGGGCGGAAAAACTGTTTTTT. Residues: CASAKGAEKLFF.

J is TRBJ2-5 and V is TRBV21-1. TRBV21-1 is a pseudogene. The CDR3 extends over 14 amino acids. The CDR3 DNA reads as TGTGCCAGCAGCAAGGGCAGGGAGAAAGAGACCCAGTACTTC. Its translation: CASSKGREKETQYF.

This chain links TRBV5-1 with TRBJ1-4; D gene uncertain. The V end lost 1 base, the J end lost 1 base, and 5 bases lay between the germline ends. CDR3 length: 14 amino acids. Germline-derived CDR1 and CDR2 are SGHRS and YFSETQ. The CDR3 loop is CASSLYGTNEKLFF. The CDR3 coding sequence is TGCGCCAGCAGCTTGTATGGAACTAATGAAAAACTGTTTTTT.

About this clone: Lacking the conserved final phenylalanine or tryptophan, this CDR3 likely reflects a read error. The chain couples TRBV6-1 to TRBJ1-2; TRBD1 matches 10 bases. V lost 3 bases to trimming and J lost 7 bases; unmatched junction nucleotides: 8. CDR3 size: 15 residues. Per germline, CDR1 MNHNS and CDR2 SASEGT. CDR3 sequence: CASSDASGTGVGYTL. The CDR3 DNA reads TGTGCCAGCAGTGATGCCTCCGGGACAGGGGTTGGCTACACCCTC.

The rearrangement uses TRBV6-1 and TRBJ2-7; D gene ambiguous. This CDR3 spans 15 amino acids. The germline V and J ends were trimmed by 4 bases and 0 bases, with 13 bases remaining between them. The germline CDR1 and CDR2 sequences are MNHNS and SASEGT. The CDR3 DNA reads TGTGCCAGCAGTGGGGTAGTCACAAGCTCCTACGAGCAGTACTTC. Translated: CASSGVVTSSYEQYF.

The rearrangement uses TRBV14 and TRBJ2-3, with unresolved D. V gave up 5 bases and J gave up 6 bases, with 15 bases separating them. Germline CDR1 reads SGHDN; CDR2 reads FVKESK. The CDR3 has 14 amino acids. CDR3 loop: CASSRHAGVDTQYF. CDR3 coding DNA: TGTGCCAGCAGCAGGCACGCCGGAGTGGATACGCAGTATTTT.

The chain combines TRBV7-9 with TRBJ1-5; D might be TRBD1 (6 bases). Germline values: CDR1 SEHNR, CDR2 FQNEAQ (reference sequence). CDR3 length equals 17 residues. V lost 4 bases and J lost 3, with 19 bases in between. The DNA of the CDR3 is TGTGCCAGCAGCTCCGGAGCGGGGGGGCTTACCAATCAGCCCCAGCATTTT. This gives the protein CASSSGAGGLTNQPQHF.

The chain is built from TRBV4-3 and TRBJ2-5; either TRBD1 or TRBD2 may supply D (5 bases each). The V gene's germline CDR1 is LGHNA and CDR2 YSLEER. The ends were cut back, 1 base at V and 1 base at J, with 7 bases in the middle. The CDR3 has 14 residues. The CDR3 protein is CASSQGGSQETQYF. DNA for the CDR3: TGCGCCAGCAGCCAAGGGGGGTCCCAAGAGACCCAGTACTTC.

The rearrangement uses TRBV18 and TRBJ1-1; D gene uncertain. CDR3 length: 14 amino acids. V was pared by 4 bases and J by 1 base, with 10 bases between. From germline, CDR1 is KGHSH and CDR2 LQKENI. The CDR3 is CASSQISRNTEAFF. CDR3 DNA sequence: TGTGCCAGCTCACAGATAAGCAGGAACACTGAAGCTTTCTTT.

In regard to this clone: The same CDR3 arises from other DNA sequences in this sample as well. V gene TRBV6-1 combines with J gene TRBJ2-4; tentative D call: TRBD2 (5 bases). The V gene lost 2 bases and the J gene lost 2 bases, with 10 bases spanning the gap. Germline V CDR1 and CDR2: MNHNS, SASEGT. The CDR3 sequence is 15 residues long. CDR3 nucleotides: TGTGCCAGCAGTGAATCTAGAGGGCCCAAAAACATTCAGTACTTC. It codes for CASSESRGPKNIQYF.

V usage is TRBV11-3 and J usage is TRBJ2-1; a possible D gene is TRBD1 (6 bases). The CDR3 contains 18 residues. Germline values: CDR1 SGHNT, CDR2 YENEEA. V was clipped by 1 base and J by 6 bases, with 22 bases between them. CDR3 loop: CASSLAGWGPVGSNEQFF. The CDR3, as DNA: TGTGCCAGCAGCTTAGCAGGGTGGGGGCCTGTTGGGAGCAATGAGCAGTTCTTC.

This clone was observed a single time. The V and J genes are TRBV28 and TRBJ2-5; D perhaps matches TRBD1 (6 bases). Trimming removed 10 bases at V and 5 bases at J, with 17 bases between. CDR3 length equals 13 residues. Germline V CDR1 and CDR2: MDHEN, SYDVKM. CDR3 coding DNA: TGTGCCATTAACAGCTTTCAGGGGGAGACCCAGTACTTC. It yields the protein CAINSFQGETQYF.

The chain employs TRBV7-2 and TRBJ1-3; no firm D call. The CDR3 has 19 amino acids. Germline CDR1 and CDR2: SGHTA and FQGNSA. Trimming took off 1 base at V and 0 bases at J, with 19 bases between the two ends. The CDR3 DNA sequence: TGTGCCAGCAGCTTAGGGGTCAGGAGGGCTAACCCCTCTGGAAACACCATATATTTT. It codes for CASSLGVRRANPSGNTIYF.

The chain combines TRBV7-2 with TRBJ1-2; 10 bases line up with TRBD1. The CDR3 sequence is 13 residues long. CDR1 and CDR2 (germline): SGHTA, FQGNSA. The J segment lost 10 bases and the V segment lost 8 bases, leaving 10 bases of the junction unmatched. CDR3 amino acids: CASGPGQGQVYTF. The CDR3 region has the DNA TGTGCCAGCGGACCGGGACAGGGGCAGGTCTACACCTTC.

The chain recombines TRBV7-8 with TRBJ1-3; D is undetermined. The CDR3 is 15 amino acids. Germline V gives CDR1 SGHVS, CDR2 FQNEAQ. Trimming removed 1 base at V and 3 bases at J, with 10 bases between. The CDR3 region has the DNA TGTGCCAGCAGCTTAGGGGCGACGCTTGGAAACACCATATATTTT. Translating gives CASSLGATLGNTIYF.

This clone was counted a single time. This chain connects TRBV4-1 to TRBJ2-4; D possibly corresponds to TRBD2 (6 bases). Trimming removed 2 bases from V and 6 bases from J, with 14 bases in between. Germline V gives CDR1 MGHRA, CDR2 YSYEKL. The CDR3 totals 15 residues. CDR3 in DNA: TGCGCCAGCAGCCAACAATCGCGGAGGGTAAACATTCAGTACTTC. Protein: CASSQQSRRVNIQYF.

V usage is TRBV19 and J usage is TRBJ2-5; no reliable D call. Germline lookup yields CDR1 LNHDA and CDR2 SQIVND (reference sequence). V lost 4 bases to trimming and J lost 3 bases, with 12 bases between them. The CDR3 runs to 14 residues. CDR3 in DNA: TGTGCCAGTAGTAGTAATGGGCAGGAAGAGACCCAGTACTTC. Protein product: CASSSNGQEETQYF.

The rearrangement links TRBV18 to TRBJ2-1, with D perhaps assigned TRBD1 or TRBD2 (5 bases each). The CDR3 has 13 amino acids. Trimming took off 2 bases at V and 9 bases at J, with 11 bases between the two ends. CDR1 KGHSH and CDR2 LQKENI come from the germline V gene. The CDR3 DNA follows: TGTGCCAGCTCACCATTCGGGGACGCTGAGCAGTTCTTC. Amino acids: CASSPFGDAEQFF.

The V and J genes are TRBV19 and TRBJ1-2; 10 positions agree with TRBD1. The CDR3 loop spans 15 amino acids. Per germline, CDR1 LNHDA and CDR2 SQIVND (reference sequence). Germline trimming cut 3 bases from V and 8 bases from J; bases unmatched to any gene: 9. The DNA for the CDR3 is TGTGCCAGTAGTATTGGGAGACAGGGGGCTTACGGCTACACCTTC. The encoded protein is CASSIGRQGAYGYTF.

This sequence joins TRBV5-1 and TRBJ2-7; possible D gene TRBD2, 5 bases. The CDR3 extends over 14 amino acids. V was cut by 4 bases and J by 3 bases, with 14 bases left in between. Germline lookup yields CDR1 SGHRS and CDR2 YFSETQ. CDR3 sequence reads: CASSLLDGLYEQYF. In nucleotides, the CDR3 is TGCGCCAGCAGCCTCTTGGACGGACTCTACGAGCAGTACTTC.

This clone was found once. J is TRBJ2-5 and V is TRBV6-6, with D unresolved. V shed 5 bases and J shed 1 base, with 11 bases lying between them. The CDR3 sequence is 14 residues long. CDR1 and CDR2 from the germline V gene are MNHNY and SVGAGI (reference sequence). The CDR3 DNA follows: TGTGCCAGCAGTCCGAGGTCCGCCCAAGAGACCCAGTACTTC. This codes for CASSPRSAQETQYF.

This clone was seen just once. The V gene is TRBV5-1, the J gene TRBJ2-5; 10 nucleotides match TRBD1. CDR1 and CDR2 (germline): SGHRS, YFSETQ. The CDR3 has 14 residues. V trimming: 0 bases; J trimming: 4 bases; junction bases outside the gene matches: 0. This CDR3 reads CASSLGDRGETQYF. As DNA, the CDR3 is TGCGCCAGCAGCTTGGGGGACAGGGGAGAGACCCAGTACTTC.

This clone was seen only once. The chain has TRBV27 and TRBJ2-5; TRBD1 aligns across 8 bases. Unmatched junction bases numbered 3, after V lost 4 bases and J lost 5 bases. The CDR3 length is 13 residues. Germline CDR1 MNHEY, CDR2 SMNVEV (reference sequence). In DNA form, the CDR3 reads TGTGCCAGCAGTTCAGGGGGCCGGGAGACCCAGTACTTC. Protein sequence: CASSSGGRETQYF.

The chain joins TRBV5-6 to TRBJ2-7, with D possibly being TRBD1 (5 bases). Trimming took off 2 bases at V and 1 base at J, with 16 bases between the two ends. The CDR3 extends over 16 amino acids. Germline CDR1 is SGHDT and CDR2 is YYEEEE. The CDR3 bases are TGTGCCAGCAGCTTACACCCCGATGACAGTTCCTACGAGCAGTACTTC. This translates into CASSLHPDDSSYEQYF.

The CDR3 DNA follows: TGCGCCAGCAGCTTGGGGACAGAGAACTACGAGCAGTACTTC. Its protein product is CASSLGTENYEQYF. The genes are TRBV5-1 and TRBJ2-7; D possibly corresponds to TRBD1 (6 bases). The CDR3 runs to 14 residues. The V end was cut by 0 bases, the J end by 3 bases, with 10 bases between. Looked up from germline, CDR1 is SGHRS and CDR2 is YFSETQ.

The chain combines TRBV19 with TRBJ1-2; D might be TRBD1 (5 bases). The ends were cut back, 3 bases at V and 3 bases at J, with 11 bases in the middle. Germline CDR1 reads LNHDA; CDR2 reads SQIVND (reference sequence). This CDR3 has 14 amino acids. CDR3 residues: CASSIRPGDYGYTF. The CDR3 nucleotides are TGTGCCAGTAGTATTCGCCCGGGGGACTATGGCTACACCTTC. The whole variable domain, remainder taken from reference TRBV19 and TRBJ1-2, is DGGITQSPKYLFRKEGQNVTLSCEQNLNHDAMYWYRQDPGQGLRLIYYSQIVNDFQKGDIAEGYSVSREKKESFPLTVTSAQKNPTAFYLCASSIRPGDYGYTFGSGTRLTVV.